The rows below give T cell receptor beta chains drawn from one sample of a study of post-analysis software for immune sequencing data. Each CDR3 protein gets one entry after TCRdb re-called the PCR reads with MiXCR. This sample yields hundreds of thousands of distinct CDR3 sequences, of which over 45% are seen a single time; approximately 10% belongs to the top ten. Sequenced material: blood. The receptors shown here come from a girl between 2 and 10 years old with multiple sclerosis. CDR3s include the opening cysteine and the closing phenylalanine or tryptophan. The D gene is left open where the match is weak. Not all rows give a size; the values are once, few, many and, for expanded clones, a class.

D	size	J	V	DNA	CDR3
TRBD2	NA	TRBJ2-7	TRBV29-1	TGCAGCGTCGGTGCCGGGACTAGCGGGAGCCACGAGCAGTACTTC	CSVGAGTSGSHEQYF
TRBD2	NA	TRBJ2-1	TRBV7-2	TGTGCCAGCAGCACAAGGAGGCCGGGACTAGCGGGGGGCTCCTACAATGAGCAGTTCTTC	CASSTRRPGLAGGSYNEQFF
NA	NA	TRBJ2-1	TRBV7-2	TGTGCCAGCAGCTTAGCTGCTAGCCGGCCTTTGGACGAGCAGTTCTTC	CASSLAASRPLDEQFF
TRBD2	NA	TRBJ2-1	TRBV24-1	TGTGCCACCAGTGCCCCGAAGGGACTAGAGAATGAGCAGTTCTTC	CATSAPKGLENEQFF
NA	many	TRBJ1-5	TRBV7-9	TGTGCCAGCAGCTTAGTGGGAGGCAATCAGCCCCAGCATTTT	CASSLVGGNQPQHF
NA	NA	TRBJ2-5	TRBV4-1	TGCGCCAGCAGCCAAGATCCCAGGACGAAGACCCAGTACTTC	CASSQDPRTKTQYF
TRBD2	NA	TRBJ2-7	TRBV27	TGTGCCAGCACTCCGGGCGGGAGCTCGAACGAGCAGTACTTC	CASTPGGSSNEQYF
NA	few	TRBJ2-7	TRBV2	TGTGCCAGCAAATACCCAGAAACCTACGAGCAGTACTTC	CASKYPETYEQYF
NA	few	TRBJ2-6	TRBV6-5	TGTGCCAGCAGGTGGAGGGGGGCCAACGTCCTGACTTTC	CASRWRGANVLTF
TRBD1	NA	TRBJ2-1	TRBV6-2/TRBV6-3	TGTGCCAGCAGCTTTGGGACAGGGAAGATCAATGAGCAGTTCTTC	CASSFGTGKINEQFF
NA	NA	TRBJ1-1	TRBV7-6	TGTGCCAGCAGCTCTCGGGACACCCCGAACACTGAAGCTTTCTTT	CASSSRDTPNTEAFF
NA	NA	TRBJ1-2	TRBV7-2	TGTGCCAGCAGCTTAGGTGGTTGGAACGCTAACTATGGCTACACCTTC	CASSLGGWNANYGYTF
NA	NA	TRBJ2-1	TRBV4-2	TGTGCCAGCAGCCAAGAGATTGCTTTAGCCAATGAGCAGTTCTTC	CASSQEIALANEQFF
NA	NA	TRBJ2-1	TRBV12-3/TRBV12-4	TGTGCCGCCTCCGGGGGACAGCCGAATGAGCAGTTCTTC	CAASGGQPNEQFF
TRBD2	NA	TRBJ2-3	TRBV4-2	TGTGCCAGCAGGGAGCGGGAGTCAGATACGCAGTATTTT	CASRERESDTQYF
NA	few	TRBJ2-1	TRBV29-1	TGCAGCGGAAGACAGGTGGCCTCCTACAATGAGCAGTTCTTC	CSGRQVASYNEQFF
TRBD1	NA	TRBJ1-3	TRBV11-2	TGTGCCAGCAGCTCTGTGGAGGGGGCCGGTGGAAACACCATATATTTT	CASSSVEGAGGNTIYF
NA	NA	TRBJ2-1	TRBV5-1	TGCGCCAGCAGTCAAAGGACACGAGGGGTCAATGAGCAGTTCTTC	CASSQRTRGVNEQFF
TRBD2	few	TRBJ2-5	TRBV12-3/TRBV12-4	TGTGCCAGCAGTCGACAGATTCGATTAGCGGGGGGAGAAGAGACCCAGTACTTC	CASSRQIRLAGGEETQYF
NA	once	TRBJ1-4	TRBV5-1	TGCGCCAGCAGCGGAGGTTCGGGTGAAAAACTGTTTTTT	CASSGGSGEKLFF
TRBD1	NA	TRBJ2-3	TRBV2	TGTGCCAGCAGTGAAACTTCCACCAGGGGGGATACGCAGTATTTT	CASSETSTRGDTQYF
NA	NA	TRBJ2-5	TRBV20-1	TGCAGTGCTAGGGGCCGAGGGACCCACCAAGAGACCCAGTACTTC	CSARGRGTHQETQYF
NA	NA	TRBJ2-1	TRBV7-2	TGTGCCAGCAGCACATCCCCCATTAACAATGAGCAGTTCTTC	CASSTSPINNEQFF
TRBD1	NA	TRBJ2-7	TRBV20-1	TGCAGTGCGGTTACAGGGGGCAGGTACGAGCAGTACTTC	CSAVTGGRYEQYF
NA	NA	TRBJ2-7	TRBV12-3/TRBV12-4	TGTGCCAGCAGGAGGGATCCCTCCTCCTACGAGCAGTACTTC	CASRRDPSSYEQYF
NA	few	TRBJ1-2	TRBV30	TGTGCCTGGGAAGTTGGGGGCTCTAATGGCTACACCTTC	CAWEVGGSNGYTF
NA	NA	TRBJ1-2	TRBV6-5	TGTGCCAGCAAGGTAGCAGGGATCCATGGCTACACCTTC	CASKVAGIHGYTF
TRBD1	few	TRBJ2-1	TRBV6-2/TRBV6-3	TGTGCCAGCAGTCCCCAGGGACAGTACAATGAGCAGTTCTTC	CASSPQGQYNEQFF
TRBD1	NA	TRBJ2-3	TRBV20-1	TGCAGTGCTCGGACAGGGAAAGGGACAGATACGCAGTATTTT	CSARTGKGTDTQYF
TRBD2	few	TRBJ2-1	TRBV4-3	TGCGCCAGCAGCCAGGATTCCGGGACTAGCGGGGGAAATGAGCAGTTCTTC	CASSQDSGTSGGNEQFF
TRBD1	NA	TRBJ1-4	TRBV6-5	TGTGCCAGCAGTTACGACGTGGGACAGGGAAAACTGTTTTTT	CASSYDVGQGKLFF
NA	NA	TRBJ2-3	TRBV5-8	TGTGTCAGCAGCTTTGGAGGGGCTGGCGCAGATACGCAGTATTTT	CVSSFGGAGADTQYF
TRBD2	NA	TRBJ2-1	TRBV6-1	TGTGCCAGCAGGGAAAGCGGGGCAGGCAATGAGCAGTTCTTC	CASRESGAGNEQFF
TRBD2	few	TRBJ2-7	TRBV4-1	TGCGCCAGCAGCCGGAGGCTAGCGGGGATCTACGAGCAGTACTTC	CASSRRLAGIYEQYF
NA	NA	TRBJ2-5	TRBV5-1	TGCGCCAGCAGCTTGAACTCGTATGGGGAGACCCAGTACTTC	CASSLNSYGETQYF
NA	NA	TRBJ2-3	TRBV6-4	TGTGCCAGCAGTGACTCATCCGGGGGTTCAGCAGATACGCAGTATTTT	CASSDSSGGSADTQYF
NA	NA	TRBJ1-5	TRBV30	TGTGCCTGGAGTGTGACCGGAACGGTTAGCAATCAGCCCCAGCATTTT	CAWSVTGTVSNQPQHF
NA	NA	TRBJ1-1	TRBV12-3/TRBV12-4	TGTGCCAGCAGTTTTCAGTCGGGGTTCACTGAAGCTTTCTTT	CASSFQSGFTEAFF
NA	NA	TRBJ2-5	TRBV2	TGTGCCAGCAGTGAAGCGGGCGGGGAGACCCAGTACTTC	CASSEAGGETQYF
NA	NA	TRBJ2-3	TRBV6-6	TGTGCCAGCAGTTACTCGAAGGTCACAGATACGCAGTATTTT	CASSYSKVTDTQYF
NA	few	TRBJ2-1	TRBV3-1	TGTGCCAGCAGCCAGGGGACGGATTACAATGAGCAGTTCTTC	CASSQGTDYNEQFF
NA	NA	TRBJ2-7	TRBV10-1	TGCGCCAGACTAGTGGTTATGAGCTCCTACGAGCAGTACTTC	CARLVVMSSYEQYF
NA	NA	TRBJ2-5	TRBV6-2/TRBV6-3	TGTGCCAGCAGTTACCTCAGCGGCATCCCCCCGTACTTC	CASSYLSGIPPYF